This T cell receptor beta chain was captured in a study of blood T cell repertoires in COVID-19. In the study's own analysis: From reference gene primer amplification, estimates of nucleated cell counts were derived. Generated by immunoSEQ multiplex PCR, the TCRdb table keeps only in-frame clones and is missing some. The V and J calls and clone size were taken over from that table, and D and trimming were inferred from the DNA. The repertoire has 200,000 to 250,000 clones, approximately 80% of them found once; the top ten carry just under 20%. Germline lookup yields CDR1 MDHEN and CDR2 SYDVKM. V was clipped by 6 bases and J by 10 bases, with 24 bases between them. The CDR3 contains 15 residues.

The V and J genes are TRBV28 and TRBJ1-1; D is perhaps TRBD1 (5 bases). The receptor's source is a man between 25 and 39 years old with active or convalescent COVID-19. The sample taken for sequencing was peripheral blood. CDR3 sequence (DNA): TGTGCCAGCAGGCCGAATTCGGCGGGGCCCGGAGGAGCTTTCTTT. It translates to CASRPNSAGPGGAFF.